This entry lists 6 T cell receptor beta chains sequenced from one sample in a study of blood T cell repertoires in COVID-19. TCRdb's copy holds only in-frame clones and misses some; the assay was immunoSEQ multiplex PCR. The sample holds about 100,000 clones, around 84% seen once. Sequenced: peripheral blood. These receptors all stem from a human donor in a cohort sampled during active COVID-19.

The chain employs TRBV23-1 and TRBJ1-5; D is possibly TRBD1 (5 bases). TRBV23-1 is an ORF; its function is uncertain. Trimming took off 2 bases at V and 6 bases at J, with 5 bases between the two ends. This CDR3 is built from 12 residues. The CDR3 DNA follows: TGCGCCAGCAGTCAAACAGGTCAGCCCCAGCATTTT. This sequence encodes CASSQTGQPQHF.

V gene TRBV10-3 combines with J gene TRBJ1-2; tentatively, D is TRBD1 (5 bases). Looked up from germline, CDR1 is ENHRY and CDR2 is SYGVKD. Trimming pared 11 bases from V and 5 bases from J, leaving 18 bases between. There are 13 residues in the CDR3. CDR3: CAESEQDRYGYTF. In DNA, the CDR3 is TGTGCCGAGTCCGAACAGGATCGTTATGGCTACACCTTC.

The chain recombines TRBV3-1 (or the pseudogene TRBV3-2) with TRBJ2-1; D gene unclear. Germline V gene lookup returns CDR1 LGHDT and CDR2 YNNKEL (reference sequence). The CDR3 consists of 15 residues. The V end lost 1 base, the J end lost 3 bases, and 10 bases lay between the germline ends. The CDR3 DNA sequence: TGTGCCAGCAGCCAAGGTTGGCAAAGCTACAATGAGCAGTTCTTC. Translated: CASSQGWQSYNEQFF.

The J gene is TRBJ2-3, the V gene TRBV5-4; the D gene is possibly TRBD1 (5 bases). V lost 4 bases and J lost 0, with 12 bases in between. The CDR3 covers 15 residues. CDR1 and CDR2 (germline): SGHNT, YYREEE (reference sequence). CDR3 nucleotide sequence: TGTGCCAGCAGCCCCCAGGGCGGTAGCACAGATACGCAGTATTTT. Amino acids: CASSPQGGSTDTQYF.

The V call is TRBV19, the J call TRBJ2-3; D gene unclear. From germline, CDR1 is LNHDA and CDR2 SQIVND (reference sequence). Trimming stripped 6 bases from V and 0 bases from J, with 7 bases between. The CDR3 totals 13 residues. CDR3 sequence: CASSVLSTDTQYF. CDR3 bases: TGTGCCAGTAGCGTACTAAGCACAGATACGCAGTATTTT.

J is TRBJ2-5 and V is TRBV24-1; perhaps TRBD1 as D (5 bases). Trimming removed 3 bases from V and 5 bases from J, with 9 bases in between. The CDR3 is 13 residues long. Germline V gives CDR1 KGHDR, CDR2 SFDVKD. The CDR3 nucleotides read TGTGCCACCAGTGATCAGGGTTGGGAGACCCAGTACTTC. It specifies CATSDQGWETQYF.